These 28 T cell receptor beta chains came from one sample sequenced in a study of blood T cell repertoires in COVID-19. TCRdb's copy holds only in-frame clones and misses some; the assay was immunoSEQ multiplex PCR. The table shows fewer than 300,000 clones, with approximately 83% occurring only once. The sample comprised PBMCs or T cells enriched from blood (not recorded which). All receptors come from a woman under 40 who had recovered from COVID-19.

This clone was picked up one time. This rearrangement joins TRBV6-5 to TRBJ1-3; D gene ambiguous. The CDR3 runs to 15 residues. Germline V CDR1 and CDR2: MNHEY, SVGAGI. V lost 2 bases, J lost 5 bases, and 13 bases lay in between. The CDR3 DNA is TGTGCCAGCAGTTACCGCCGGCGAGGGCGAAACACCATATATTTT. Residues: CASSYRRRGRNTIYF.

CDR3 in DNA: TGTGCCAGCTCTAGAGGCCCTGGAAACACCATATATTTT. Translating gives CASSRGPGNTIYF. This chain joins TRBV6-5 and TRBJ1-3; D unresolved. The CDR3 is made up of 13 amino acids. With 8 bases removed from V and 2 bases from J, the gap between germline ends came to 10 bases. Looked up from germline, CDR1 is MNHEY and CDR2 is SVGAGI.

This chain connects TRBV18 to TRBJ1-5, with a possible D match to TRBD1 (5 bases). Looked up from germline, CDR1 is KGHSH and CDR2 is LQKENI. The CDR3 has 15 residues. The V end was cut by 4 bases, the J end by 0 bases, with 10 bases between. CDR3 sequence: CASSLKQDSNQPQHF. The CDR3 DNA is TGTGCCAGCTCACTCAAACAGGATAGCAATCAGCCCCAGCATTTT.

V usage is TRBV2 and J usage is TRBJ1-1; D uncertain. The length of the CDR3 is 15 residues. V shed 2 bases and J shed 4 bases, with 14 bases lying between them. CDR1 is SNHLY, CDR2 FYNNEI, per germline. Here the CDR3 reads CASSEIHAGGTEAFF. The CDR3 DNA follows: TGTGCCAGCAGTGAAATCCACGCGGGCGGCACTGAAGCTTTCTTT.

This clone was seen only once. CDR3: CASSLFPRANTEAFF. The CDR3 coding sequence is TGTGCCAGCAGTTTATTTCCCAGGGCGAACACTGAAGCTTTCTTT. The chain carries TRBV27 and TRBJ1-1; D is perhaps TRBD1 (5 bases). Trimming took 1 base from V and 1 from J, leaving 10 bases between them. Germline-derived CDR1 and CDR2 are MNHEY and SMNVEV (reference sequence). There are 15 residues in the CDR3.

This clone was seen just once. The chain recombines TRBV27 with TRBJ2-7; unclear D gene. In germline, CDR1 is MNHEY, CDR2 SMNVEV (reference sequence). V was clipped by 0 bases and J by 3 bases, with 12 bases between them. This CDR3 contains 15 residues. The CDR3 DNA follows: TGTGCCAGCAGTTTATCGAGGTCCCTCGTCTACGAGCAGTACTTC. Translation gives CASSLSRSLVYEQYF.

The V and J genes are TRBV6-5 and TRBJ1-5; D ambiguous. The CDR3 has 13 residues. Trimming shortened V by 9 bases and J by 4 bases, and 13 bases separated the two germline ends. Germline V gives CDR1 MNHEY, CDR2 SVGAGI. The CDR3 nucleotides are TGTGCCAGTCGCCTAGACTATAATCAGCCCCAGCATTTT. Translation gives CASRLDYNQPQHF.

J is TRBJ1-2 and V is TRBV19; weak D call: TRBD1 (6 bases). Germline V gives CDR1 LNHDA, CDR2 SQIVND (reference sequence). Trimming left V 6 bases short and J 4 bases short, with 21 bases between. There are 16 residues in the CDR3. CDR3 DNA sequence: TGTGCCAGTAGATCACAGGGTACTCCTAGCCCCTATGGCTACACCTTC. Amino acid sequence: CASRSQGTPSPYGYTF. Using reference TRBV19 and TRBJ1-2 for the parts outside the CDR3, the full variable domain is DGGITQSPKYLFRKEGQNVTLSCEQNLNHDAMYWYRQDPGQGLRLIYYSQIVNDFQKGDIAEGYSVSREKKESFPLTVTSAQKNPTAFYLCASRSQGTPSPYGYTFGSGTRLTVV.

The chain uses TRBV10-3 and TRBJ1-1; no definite D call. CDR3 size: 12 residues. Trimming removed 4 bases at V and 7 bases at J, with 10 bases between. Per germline, CDR1 ENHRY and CDR2 SYGVKD. Here the CDR3 DNA reads TGTGCCATCAGTGGGTCGGGGAGTGAAGCTTTCTTT. Translation: CAISGSGSEAFF.

This sequence joins TRBV6-4 and TRBJ1-1; D unclear. The V gene's germline CDR1 is MRHNA and CDR2 SNTAGT. This CDR3 contains 14 residues. Between the trimmed V and J ends, which lost 2 bases and 4 bases, there was a span of 11 bases. The CDR3 nucleotides read TGTGCCAGCAGTGACGGGCCCGGAGGCACTGAAGCTTTCTTT. Encoded protein: CASSDGPGGTEAFF.

The rearrangement links TRBV5-5 to TRBJ1-2, with TRBD1 matching 8 bases. The trim removed 0 bases at V and 4 bases at J, leaving 5 bases unmatched. The CDR3 extends over 15 amino acids. Germline CDR1 is SGHKS and CDR2 is YYEKEE (reference sequence). The CDR3 is CASSLAGGVGYGYTF. In DNA, the CDR3 is TGTGCCAGCAGCTTGGCAGGGGGCGTCGGCTATGGCTACACCTTC.

The gene calls are TRBV19 and TRBJ1-5; a possible D gene is TRBD1 (6 bases). The CDR3 totals 15 residues. Between the trimmed V and J ends, which lost 1 base and 5 bases, there was a span of 12 bases. In germline, CDR1 is LNHDA, CDR2 SQIVND (reference sequence). The CDR3 DNA is TGTGCCAGTAGTATAGGCCAGGGGATTGATCAGCCCCAGCATTTT. Amino acids: CASSIGQGIDQPQHF.

The V and J genes are TRBV4-2 and TRBJ1-2; 9 bases line up with TRBD1. The CDR3 runs to 15 residues. Trimming at V came to 0 bases and at J to 6 bases, leaving 5 bases not matched to a gene. CDR1 LGHNA and CDR2 YNFKEQ come from the germline V gene. The CDR3 region has the DNA TGTGCCAGCAGCCAAGATCGGGGACAGGGAGATGGCTACACCTTC. Protein product: CASSQDRGQGDGYTF.

The chain couples TRBV6-5 to TRBJ1-4, with D possibly TRBD1 on 6 matching bases. This CDR3 has 15 residues. The V and J ends lost 0 bases and 7 bases respectively, with 12 bases between them. CDR1 MNHEY and CDR2 SVGAGI come from the germline V gene. CDR3 sequence reads: CASSYSSGVGEKLFF. Here the CDR3 DNA reads TGTGCCAGCAGTTACTCGTCAGGGGTTGGTGAAAAACTGTTTTTT.

J is TRBJ2-7 and V is TRBV9, with 7 nucleotides matching TRBD2. Trimming took 0 bases from V and 5 from J; bases not matched to a gene: 5. The CDR3 spans 14 residues. Germline assignment: CDR1 SGDLS and CDR2 YYNGEE. The CDR3 reads CASSVDQGGDEQYF. In DNA, the CDR3 is TGTGCCAGCAGCGTAGATCAGGGAGGGGACGAGCAGTACTTC.

The chain is built from TRBV6-1 and TRBJ2-4, with D perhaps TRBD1 (5 bases). V lost 3 bases, J lost 6 bases, and 15 bases lay in between. The CDR3 is 15 amino acids. Germline V gives CDR1 MNHNS, CDR2 SASEGT. The CDR3 loop reads CASSDREGVVNIQYF. The DNA of the CDR3 is TGTGCCAGCAGTGACAGGGAAGGTGTCGTAAACATTCAGTACTTC.

V and J are TRBV7-3 and TRBJ1-1; tentatively, D is TRBD1 (5 bases). V shed 0 bases and J shed 1 base, with 9 bases lying between them. There are 15 residues in the CDR3. Per the germline V gene, CDR1 is SGHTA and CDR2 is FQGTGA. CDR3 in DNA: TGTGCCAGCAGCTTAACAGTCAGGGAGAACACTGAAGCTTTCTTT. Its translation is CASSLTVRENTEAFF.

This chain uses TRBV18 with TRBJ2-5; 7 nucleotides agree with TRBD1. This CDR3 comprises 15 residues. The trim removed 4 bases at V and 2 bases at J, leaving 7 bases unmatched. CDR1 is KGHSH, CDR2 LQKENI, per germline. DNA of the CDR3: TGTGCCAGCTCACTACTGACAGGGATTCAAGAGACCCAGTACTTC. Translating gives CASSLLTGIQETQYF.

The CDR3 DNA sequence: TGTGCCAGCAGCCTGAGGGATGAGCAGTTCTTC. It yields the protein CASSLRDEQFF. The chain recombines TRBV3-1 (or the pseudogene TRBV3-2) with TRBJ2-1; tentatively, D is TRBD2 (5 bases). The CDR3 contains 11 residues. Looked up from germline, CDR1 is LGHDT and CDR2 is YNNKEL (reference sequence). V lost 4 bases, J lost 8 bases, and 6 bases lay in between.

This chain uses TRBV29-1 with TRBJ2-5, with D perhaps matching TRBD2 (5 bases). CDR3 length: 12 amino acids. The V gene lost 1 base and the J gene lost 5 bases, with 8 bases spanning the gap. Germline CDR1 SQVTM, CDR2 ANQGSEA. Here the CDR3 reads CSVEGLAETQYF. The CDR3, as DNA: TGCAGCGTTGAAGGGCTAGCCGAGACCCAGTACTTC.

The CDR3 loop is CASSLPLSTYEQYF. The CDR3 nucleotides are TGTGCCAGCAGTCTCCCCCTAAGTACCTACGAGCAGTACTTC. The chain employs TRBV28 and TRBJ2-7, with D unresolved. V lost 5 bases and J 2 bases, leaving 13 bases between the germline ends. CDR1 is MDHEN and CDR2 is SYDVKM in the germline V gene. The CDR3 consists of 14 residues.

The J gene is TRBJ1-2, the V gene TRBV11-2; 7 positions match TRBD1. V lost 1 base and J lost 7; bases outside the gene matches: 9. Per the germline V gene, CDR1 is SGHAT and CDR2 is FQNNGV. The CDR3 contains 15 residues. CDR3 nucleotide sequence: TGTGCCAGCAGCTTAGCAGGGGGACTCCGAAGTGGCTACACCTTC. Translating it yields CASSLAGGLRSGYTF.

The chain uses TRBV2 and TRBJ2-2; D is undetermined. The CDR3 loop spans 13 amino acids. Germline V CDR1 and CDR2: SNHLY, FYNNEI. Trimming removed 3 bases from V and 5 bases from J, with 7 bases in between. This CDR3 is CASSERWTGELFF. The CDR3 coding sequence is TGTGCCAGCAGTGAGCGATGGACCGGGGAGCTGTTTTTT.

The chain links TRBV9 to TRBJ2-3; TRBD2 matches 12 bases. The CDR3 totals 15 residues. V lost 5 bases, J lost 7 bases, and 8 bases stayed unmatched. The germline CDR1 and CDR2 sequences are SGDLS and YYNGEE. CDR3 region: CASSASGGAGNTQYF. In DNA, the CDR3 is TGTGCCAGCAGTGCTAGCGGGGGGGCGGGTAATACGCAGTATTTT.

The gene calls are TRBV11-2 and TRBJ1-1, with D uncertain. The CDR3 sequence is 18 residues long. The germline V gene has CDR1 SGHAT and CDR2 FQNNGV. V lost 5 bases and J lost 1, with 23 bases in between. DNA of the CDR3: TGTGCCAGCAGCCCAGGACTCGGGGTTAACGTAAGGAACACTGAAGCTTTCTTT. It yields the protein CASSPGLGVNVRNTEAFF.

This clone has a handful of counts. The rearrangement links TRBV2 to TRBJ1-1; the D is unclear. Trimming cost V 8 bases and J 4 bases, with 11 bases left between them. Looked up from germline, CDR1 is SNHLY and CDR2 is FYNNEI. This CDR3 has 12 amino acids. CDR3 nucleotides: TGTGCCAGCGGGAGGGTGACCACTGAAGCTTTCTTT. It codes for CASGRVTTEAFF.

This rearrangement joins TRBV19 to TRBJ2-7; D not resolved. The V gene's germline CDR1 is LNHDA and CDR2 SQIVND (reference sequence). The V end lost 3 bases, the J end lost 6 bases, and 15 bases lay between the germline ends. The CDR3 contains 14 residues. Here the CDR3 reads CASSMSRSSGEQYF. As DNA, the CDR3 is TGTGCCAGTAGTATGTCTAGGAGTAGTGGCGAGCAGTACTTC.

V is TRBV28 and J is TRBJ2-4; TRBD1 aligns across 7 bases. Germline V CDR1 and CDR2: MDHEN, SYDVKM. V was clipped by 5 bases and J by 0 bases; unmatched bases: 10. The CDR3 has 17 residues. The CDR3 is CASSPGTVILAKNIQYF. In DNA, the CDR3 is TGTGCCAGCAGTCCCGGGACAGTTATACTAGCCAAAAACATTCAGTACTTC.